The 24 T cell receptor beta chains given below trace back to one sample, sequenced in a study of CD8 T cells in ankylosing spondylitis. TCRdb fed the 5' RACE reads into MiXCR, producing one record per CDR3 protein. The sample consists of about 130,000 distinct CDR3 sequences, approximately 6.8% of them appearing once. Sequencing used blood, either unsorted or a sorted T cell fraction (not recorded which). Source of these receptors: a male donor with ankylosing spondylitis or in good health (not recorded which).

This clonotype was seen at least ten times. CDR3 residues: CASSLAGLAEYTGELFF. The DNA of the CDR3 is TGCGCCAGCAGCTTGGCCGGGTTAGCGGAGTACACCGGGGAGCTGTTTTTT. The V call is TRBV5-1, the J call TRBJ2-2; a possible D gene is TRBD2 (6 bases). The V end lost 0 bases, the J end lost 3 bases, and 15 bases lay between the germline ends. Looked up from germline, CDR1 is SGHRS and CDR2 is YFSETQ. This CDR3 is built from 17 residues.

The sample holds many counts of this clonotype. CDR3 coding DNA: TGCGCCAGCAGCCAAGATTTGGGCCCGGGGTATGGCTACACCTTC. Protein: CASSQDLGPGYGYTF. The gene calls are TRBV4-1 and TRBJ1-2; D unresolved. Germline V gives CDR1 MGHRA, CDR2 YSYEKL. Trimming shortened V by 0 bases and J by 5 bases, and 13 bases separated the two germline ends. CDR3 size: 15 residues.

This clonotype was counted many times. This chain connects TRBV13 to TRBJ2-4; 10 bases match TRBD2. CDR3 length: 14 residues. Germline trimming cut 5 bases from V and 5 bases from J; bases unmatched to any gene: 3. Germline V lookup: CDR1 PRHDT, CDR2 FYEKMQ (reference sequence). In nucleotides, the CDR3 is TGTGCCAGCAGCCCTGGACTAGCGGAAAACATTCAGTACTTC. Translating gives CASSPGLAENIQYF. The complete variable domain, with remaining parts taken from reference TRBV13 and TRBJ2-4, reads AAGVIQSPRHLIKEKRETATLKCYPIPRHDTVYWYQQGPGQDPQFLISFYEKMQSDKGSIPDRFSAQQFSDYHSELNMSSLELGDSALYFCASSPGLAENIQYFGAGTRLSVL.

Ten or more counts support this clonotype. The CDR3 protein is CASRPVGLMNTEAFF. The CDR3 bases are TGTGCCAGCAGGCCCGTGGGGCTCATGAACACTGAAGCTTTCTTT. The chain combines TRBV6-2 or TRBV6-3 with TRBJ1-1; tentative D call: TRBD1 (5 bases). With 6 bases removed from V and 0 bases from J, the gap between germline ends came to 14 bases. Germline CDR1 MNHEY, CDR2 SVGEGT. The length of the CDR3 is 15 residues.

The chain uses TRBV19 and TRBJ1-6; D possibly corresponds to TRBD1 (6 bases). This CDR3 contains 13 residues. Germline lookup yields CDR1 LNHDA and CDR2 SQIVND (reference sequence). Trimming left V 4 bases short and J 9 bases short, with 10 bases between. The CDR3 sequence is CASSTTGSSPLHF. The CDR3 DNA reads as TGTGCCAGTAGTACCACAGGGAGTTCACCCCTCCACTTT. The variable domain in full, completed from reference TRBV19 and TRBJ1-6, reads DGGITQSPKYLFRKEGQNVTLSCEQNLNHDAMYWYRQDPGQGLRLIYYSQIVNDFQKGDIAEGYSVSREKKESFPLTVTSAQKNPTAFYLCASSTTGSSPLHFGNGTRLTVT.

This clonotype showed up many times. The genes are TRBV3-1 and TRBJ2-2; no clear D. The germline CDR1 and CDR2 sequences are LGHDT and YNNKEL (reference sequence). This CDR3 is built from 13 residues. V gave up 3 bases and J gave up 1 base, with 3 bases separating them. The CDR3 bases are TGTGCCAGCAGCCAGGGGAACACCGGGGAGCTGTTTTTT. Amino acids: CASSQGNTGELFF.

This clonotype has ten or more counts. J is TRBJ2-3 and V is TRBV20-1; 15 bases agree with TRBD2. The germline V gene encodes CDR1 DFQATT and CDR2 SNEGSKA (reference sequence). The junction had 7 bases not matched to a gene; V was cut back by 5 bases and J by 1 base. CDR3 size: 17 residues. CDR3 sequence (DNA): TGCAGTGCTTTCCCGGGACTAGCGGGGGGACGCACAGATACGCAGTATTTT. Protein: CSAFPGLAGGRTDTQYF.

This clonotype was seen ten or more times. The chain combines TRBV9 with TRBJ2-7; 8 nucleotides align to TRBD2. In germline, CDR1 is SGDLS, CDR2 YYNGEE. The CDR3 has 13 residues. Trimming at V came to 2 bases and at J to 3 bases, leaving 1 base not matched to a gene. The CDR3 here is CASSVTSGYEQYF. The CDR3 region has the DNA TGTGCCAGCAGCGTTACTAGCGGCTACGAGCAGTACTTC.

This clonotype was seen more than once but under ten times. The V and J genes are TRBV5-6 and TRBJ2-1; 9 nucleotides agree with TRBD2. The V gene's germline CDR1 is SGHDT and CDR2 YYEEEE. Trimming cost V 4 bases and J 5 bases; bases outside gene matches: 10. The CDR3 covers 16 residues. The CDR3 DNA is TGTGCCAGCAGCGAATTGGGACTAGCAAGGGACAATGAGCAGTTCTTC. Its protein is CASSELGLARDNEQFF.

This clonotype was seen only a few times. This rearrangement joins TRBV6-2 or TRBV6-3 to TRBJ2-1; 10 bases agree with TRBD2. With V trimmed by 2 bases and J by 2 bases, 15 bases remained unmatched. This CDR3 contains 20 residues. Germline CDR1 reads MNHEY; CDR2 reads SVGEGT. The CDR3 loop reads CASSYPLGLAGAVTYNEQFF. CDR3 coding DNA: TGTGCCAGCAGTTACCCCTTGGGCCTAGCGGGAGCAGTAACCTACAATGAGCAGTTCTTC.

This clonotype was picked up many times. The rearrangement links TRBV12-3 or TRBV12-4 to TRBJ2-7, with TRBD2 as a possible D gene (5 bases). Trimming shortened V by 4 bases and J by 3 bases, and 16 bases separated the two germline ends. The CDR3 contains 15 residues. The DNA of the CDR3 is TGTGCCAGCAGTTCGACTATCGGTTCTTTCTACGAGCAGTACTTC. It specifies CASSSTIGSFYEQYF.

This clonotype was seen many times. The gene calls are TRBV10-3 and TRBJ2-7, with 8 bases fitting TRBD1. Trimming took 0 bases from V and 5 from J; bases not matched to a gene: 15. CDR1 is ENHRY and CDR2 is SYGVKD in the germline V gene. This CDR3 contains 18 residues. This CDR3 is CAISESISGGQGADEQYF. DNA of the CDR3: TGTGCCATCAGTGAGTCGATATCCGGTGGACAGGGAGCGGACGAGCAGTACTTC.

This clonotype occurred many times. The chain uses TRBV5-1 and TRBJ2-7; a possible D gene is TRBD1 (5 bases). There are 13 residues in the CDR3. The germline V gene encodes CDR1 SGHRS and CDR2 YFSETQ. V lost 4 bases and J lost 3, with 11 bases in between. CDR3 protein: CASSPQGLYEQYF. For the CDR3, the DNA is TGCGCCAGCAGCCCCCAGGGTCTCTACGAGCAGTACTTC.

In its sample, this clonotype was seen many times. V usage is TRBV7-9 and J usage is TRBJ2-5; D gene ambiguous. The CDR3 runs 14 residues. Germline V lookup: CDR1 SEHNR, CDR2 FQNEAQ (reference sequence). V was cut by 3 bases and J by 0 bases, with 8 bases left in between. The CDR3 DNA follows: TGTGCCAGCAGCTTCGCCCAGAACCAAGAGACCCAGTACTTC. Translation gives CASSFAQNQETQYF. Full variable domain (outside the CDR3, taken from reference TRBV7-9 and TRBJ2-5): DTGVSQNPRHKITKRGQNVTFRCDPISEHNRLYWYRQTLGQGPEFLTYFQNEAQLEKSRLLSDRFSAERPKGSFSTLEIQRTEQGDSAMYLCASSFAQNQETQYFGPGTRLLVL.

This clonotype was counted ten times or more. V gene TRBV5-6 combines with J gene TRBJ2-7; a weak D match, TRBD1 (6 bases). The CDR3 consists of 15 residues. Germline V gene data show CDR1 as SGHDT and CDR2 as YYEEEE. V was pared by 3 bases and J by 4 bases, with 17 bases between. CDR3 DNA sequence: TGTGCCAGCAGCTCCGTCCAGGGGAAGGGGTACGAGCAGTACTTC. It is translated as CASSSVQGKGYEQYF. The variable domain in full, with the rest retrieved from reference TRBV5-6 and TRBJ2-7, is DAGVTQSPTHLIKTRGQQVTLRCSPKSGHDTVSWYQQALGQGPQFIFQYYEEEERQRGNFPDRFSGHQFPNYSSELNVNALLLGDSALYLCASSSVQGKGYEQYFGPGTRLTVT.

This clonotype appeared many times. The rearrangement joins TRBV12-3 or TRBV12-4 to TRBJ2-6; 11 bases line up with TRBD1. The V gene end was trimmed by 4 bases and the J gene end by 4 bases; junction bases not matched to a gene: 9. This CDR3 spans 18 amino acids. DNA for the CDR3: TGTGCCAGCAGTTACCCGGACAGGGGGCTAGGAGGGGCCAACGTCCTGACTTTC. This translates into CASSYPDRGLGGANVLTF.

This clonotype was picked up a small number of times. This chain joins TRBV20-1 and TRBJ1-5, with no clear D. The CDR3 runs 14 residues. In germline, CDR1 is DFQATT, CDR2 SNEGSKA (reference sequence). Trimming pared 2 bases from V and 6 bases from J, leaving 14 bases between. CDR3 in DNA: TGCAGTGCTAGAAGACTCGGGGTCGGTCAGCCCCAGCATTTT. Its protein product is CSARRLGVGQPQHF.

This clonotype has ten or more counts. This chain joins TRBV5-1 and TRBJ1-3; TRBD1 is a possible D gene (5 bases). V was shortened by 3 bases and J by 0 bases, with 13 bases between the two germline ends. Germline-derived CDR1 and CDR2 are SGHRS and YFSETQ. This CDR3 comprises 16 residues. DNA of the CDR3: TGCGCCAGCAGCTCTGACGCAGGGAACTCTGGAAACACCATATATTTT. This gives the protein CASSSDAGNSGNTIYF.

This clonotype was seen repeatedly, ten times or more. This chain joins TRBV5-1 and TRBJ1-6; D unclear. Per germline, CDR1 SGHRS and CDR2 YFSETQ. V was clipped by 4 bases and J by 11 bases, with 13 bases between them. There are 13 residues in the CDR3. CDR3 nucleotide sequence: TGCGCCAGCAGCAGAACAGAGAGACCACCCCTCCACTTT. Residues: CASSRTERPPLHF.

This clonotype was picked up many times. J is TRBJ2-7 and V is TRBV5-1; D might be TRBD1 (7 bases). Trimming shortened V by 0 bases and J by 5 bases, and 9 bases separated the two germline ends. Germline loops: CDR1 SGHRS, CDR2 YFSETQ. This CDR3 contains 13 residues. The CDR3 region is CASSLGRGDEQYF. CDR3 nucleotides: TGCGCCAGCAGCTTGGGCAGGGGGGACGAGCAGTACTTC.

This clonotype occurred many times. This rearrangement joins TRBV7-2 to TRBJ1-2; the D gene is possibly TRBD1 (5 bases). CDR1 and CDR2 (germline): SGHTA, FQGNSA. The CDR3 sequence is 13 residues long. The V end was cut by 1 base, the J end by 6 bases, with 9 bases between. Written as DNA, the CDR3 is TGTGCCAGCAGCTTAGGATTGGGACATGGCTACACCTTC. Encoded protein: CASSLGLGHGYTF.

There are many counts of this clonotype. The chain uses TRBV24-1 and TRBJ2-7, with 7 nucleotides matching TRBD2. Looked up from germline, CDR1 is KGHDR and CDR2 is SFDVKD. V dropped 9 bases and J dropped 1; count of bases not matched to a gene: 5. The CDR3 has 13 residues. The CDR3 reads CATGSGSSYEQYF. The CDR3, as DNA: TGTGCCACCGGTAGCGGGTCATCCTACGAGCAGTACTTC.

This clonotype came up many times. The chain employs TRBV7-9 and TRBJ2-1, with D unresolved. The germline V gene has CDR1 SEHNR and CDR2 FQNEAQ (reference sequence). This CDR3 comprises 13 residues. V lost 4 bases and J lost 3, with 7 bases in between. The CDR3 loop is CASSSLDYNEQFF. For the CDR3, the DNA is TGTGCCAGCAGCTCCCTTGACTACAATGAGCAGTTCTTC.

This clonotype was detected ten times or more. The chain links TRBV24-1 to TRBJ2-1, with TRBD2 matching over 13 bases. The CDR3 runs 18 residues. After removal of 4 bases from V and 13 bases from J, the junction contained 18 bases not matched to a gene. The germline V gene has CDR1 KGHDR and CDR2 SFDVKD. CDR3 loop: CATSDSGLAGAGSDTQFF. Here the CDR3 DNA reads TGTGCCACCAGTGACTCCGGACTAGCGGGGGCAGGTTCGGACACTCAGTTCTTC.